This record covers a single T cell receptor (beta chain). It has no known antigen specificity. Per-base quality was not reported, and no clone a single base away is much larger than it. The source of the sample is a study of blood T cell repertoires in COVID-19 (dated by TCRdb to the early 2020s). About the full investigation: The collaborator samples originated in the United States, Italy and Spain and spanned the acute and convalescent phases of COVID-19. The sample metadata nearly always contained a de-identified subject ID, COVID-19 status, age in years and sex. Subjects who had been exposed to COVID-19, were actively infected with it, or had recovered from it provided the deeply sampled blood TCRbeta repertoires that made up the dataset. The prospective study material was composed of cDNA or gDNA derived from T cells, B-cell-depleted T cells, or PBMCs. Samples were obtained from the ongoing ImmuneRACE study (first 160 participants) and from approximately 1,200 subjects provided by 6 global collaborators. HLA class I and class II types, where available, came from metadata supplied by the sample provider rather than from assay-based typing. The repertoires were released in a freely available public database meant as a resource for research on the immune response to SARS-CoV-2.

Participants in the prospective study were aged about 18 to 100 years, lived in some 24 United States geographic areas, and enrolled through a virtual design. To assign participants to cohorts, the prospective study relied on clinical history that participants themselves reported in a screening survey and a study questionnaire. For ImmuneRACE Cohort 3, a participant was defined as recovered based on two consecutive negative NP/OP PCR tests, clearance by a healthcare professional, or resolution of symptoms. In the prospective study, whole blood, serum and a nasopharyngeal or oropharyngeal swab were collected from each participant by mobile phlebotomists. Additional blood draws and questionnaires over an approximately 2-month period could optionally be provided by prospective study participants. Before DNA extraction, blood samples from the prospective study were shipped at room temperature or frozen.

Beyond this particular receptor, the publication reports: How much clinical and demographic metadata was included differed by source and by participant, and the metadata was provided uncurated.

TCRbeta CDR3 regions were amplified from genomic DNA using the immunoSEQ Assay, a bias-controlled multiplex PCR. As for the original processing: The number of nucleated cells in each sample was estimated from the amplification of reference gene primers within the assay. To quantify the absolute abundance of each unique TCRbeta CDR3 rearrangement, sequence reads were collapsed and filtered. Productive Simpson clonality was computed per sample as the square root of Simpson's diversity index over productive rearrangements. In TCRdb, the immuneACCESS table is reduced to in-frame sequences with V and J assigned. These tables do not hold every clone; where another copy was compared, an unresolved V gene accounts for under half, and the others remain unexplained. That table is the source of V, J and clone size, and D and trimming were worked out from the DNA. In this sample the table shows more than 110,000 clones, almost 80% of which occur a single time. The ten largest make up 2.5% to 3% of the sample.

This receptor was taken from a woman aged 45-65 years who had recovered from COVID-19. Sequenced sample: PBMCs or T cells enriched from blood (not recorded which).

The nucleotides read TGTGCCAGTAGTATAGGCGGGGAATCCCAGTTCTTC. Its translation is CASSIGGESQFF. The rearrangement joined TRBV19 to TRBJ2-1, and TRBD2 may be the D gene, going by 6 matching bases. The CDR3 runs 12 residues from the cysteine to the phenylalanine. Just CDR3 DNA is preserved here, 36 bases in frame from base 1. V and J are truncated by 1 base and 13 bases respectively, leaving an intervening sequence of 11 bases. CDR1 and CDR2, looked up from the germline V gene (reference sequence), are LNHDA and SQIVND.